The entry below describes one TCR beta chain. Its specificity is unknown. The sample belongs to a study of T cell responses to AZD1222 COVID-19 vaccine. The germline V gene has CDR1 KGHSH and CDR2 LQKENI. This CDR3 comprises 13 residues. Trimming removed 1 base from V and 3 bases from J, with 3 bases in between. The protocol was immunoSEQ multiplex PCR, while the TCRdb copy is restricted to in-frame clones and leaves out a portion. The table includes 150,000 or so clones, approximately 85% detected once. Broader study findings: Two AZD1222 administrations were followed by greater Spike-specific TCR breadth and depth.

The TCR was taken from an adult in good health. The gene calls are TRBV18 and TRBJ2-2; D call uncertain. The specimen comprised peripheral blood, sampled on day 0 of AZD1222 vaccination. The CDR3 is CASSPQDTGELFF. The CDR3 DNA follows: TGTGCCAGCTCACCACAGGACACCGGGGAGCTGTTTTTT.